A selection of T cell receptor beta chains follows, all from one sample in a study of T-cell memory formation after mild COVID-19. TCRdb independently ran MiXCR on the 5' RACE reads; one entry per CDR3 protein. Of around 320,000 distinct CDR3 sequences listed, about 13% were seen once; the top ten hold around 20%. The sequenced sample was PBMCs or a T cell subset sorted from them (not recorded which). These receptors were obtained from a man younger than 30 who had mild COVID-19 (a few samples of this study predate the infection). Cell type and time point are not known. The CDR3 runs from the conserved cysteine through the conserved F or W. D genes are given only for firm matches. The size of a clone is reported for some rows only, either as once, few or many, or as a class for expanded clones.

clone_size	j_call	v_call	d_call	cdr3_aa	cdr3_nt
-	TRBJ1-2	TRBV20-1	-	CSARYSGPDYYGYTF	TGCAGTGCTAGATATTCGGGGCCGGATTACTATGGCTACACCTTC
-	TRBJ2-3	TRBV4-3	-	CASSPRDSTDTQYF	TGCGCCAGCAGCCCCCGCGACAGTACAGATACGCAGTATTTT
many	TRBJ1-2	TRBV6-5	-	CASSYSGQYYGYTF	TGTGCCAGCAGTTACTCTGGTCAGTACTATGGCTACACCTTC
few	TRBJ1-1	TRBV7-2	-	CASTAPGGLLAFF	TGTGCCAGCACCGCGCCGGGAGGGCTTTTGGCTTTCTTT
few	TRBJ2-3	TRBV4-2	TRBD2	CASSQGTMARGGTDTQYF	TGTGCCAGCAGCCAAGGGACCATGGCGCGGGGGGGCACAGATACGCAGTATTTT
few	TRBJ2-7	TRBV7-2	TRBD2	CASSKWGGTYEQYF	TGTGCCAGCAGCAAGTGGGGGGGAACCTACGAGCAGTACTTC
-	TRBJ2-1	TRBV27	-	CASSFQGDEQFF	TGTGCCAGCAGTTTCCAGGGTGATGAGCAGTTCTTC
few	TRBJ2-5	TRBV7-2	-	CASSRSSEETQYF	TGTGCCAGCAGCCGGTCCTCAGAAGAGACCCAGTACTTC
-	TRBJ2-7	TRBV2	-	CASSDAGYEQYF	TGTGCCAGCAGTGATGCCGGCTACGAGCAGTACTTC
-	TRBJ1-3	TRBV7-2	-	CASSPSRFGNTIYF	TGTGCCAGCAGCCCTAGCCGGTTCGGAAACACCATATATTTT
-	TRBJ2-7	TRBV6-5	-	CASSYGGANYEQYF	TGTGCCAGCAGTTATGGGGGAGCTAACTACGAGCAGTACTTC
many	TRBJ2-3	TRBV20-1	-	CSAREGYTQYF	TGCAGTGCTAGAGAAGGGTATACGCAGTATTTT
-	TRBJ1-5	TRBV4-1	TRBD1	CASSQPLQGGNQPQHF	TGCGCCAGCAGCCAACCGTTACAGGGGGGCAATCAGCCCCAGCATTTT
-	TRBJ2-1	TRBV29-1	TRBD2	CSVAGLAENEQFF	TGCAGCGTTGCCGGACTAGCCGAGAATGAGCAGTTCTTC
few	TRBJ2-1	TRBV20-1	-	CSARGGPAPHEQFF	TGCAGTGCTAGAGGGGGGCCGGCGCCCCATGAGCAGTTCTTC
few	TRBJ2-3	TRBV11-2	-	CASSYSRLTDTQYF	TGTGCCAGCAGTTACTCGCGGCTCACAGATACGCAGTATTTT
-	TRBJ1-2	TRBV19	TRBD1	CASNRDRVNYGYTF	TGTGCCAGTAACCGGGACAGGGTTAACTATGGCTACACCTTC
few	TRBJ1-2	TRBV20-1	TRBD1	CSAGTGGYGYTF	TGCAGTGCTGGTACAGGGGGCTATGGCTACACCTTC
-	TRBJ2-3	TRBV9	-	CASSVGHQGADTQYF	TGTGCCAGCAGCGTGGGACACCAAGGGGCAGATACGCAGTATTTT
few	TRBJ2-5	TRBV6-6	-	CASSYPGASSGTQYF	TGTGCCAGCAGTTACCCCGGAGCTAGCTCCGGGACCCAGTACTTC
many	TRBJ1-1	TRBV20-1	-	CSARGQGFDTEAFF	TGCAGTGCTAGAGGGCAGGGTTTTGACACTGAAGCTTTCTTT
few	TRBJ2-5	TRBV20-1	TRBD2	CSASRGGGASETQYF	TGCAGTGCTAGTAGGGGCGGGGGGGCCTCGGAGACCCAGTACTTC
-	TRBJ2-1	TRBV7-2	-	CASSPGTYNEQFF	TGTGCCAGCAGCCCCGGGACCTACAATGAGCAGTTCTTC
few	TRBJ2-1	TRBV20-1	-	CSASVAGNPSYNEQFF	TGCAGTGCTAGCGTCGCAGGGAATCCCTCCTACAATGAGCAGTTCTTC
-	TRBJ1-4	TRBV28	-	CASSNPGATNEKLFF	TGTGCCAGCAGTAACCCCGGGGCAACTAATGAAAAACTGTTTTTT
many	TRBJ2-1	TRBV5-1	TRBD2	CASRLAGGTVNEQFF	TGCGCCAGCCGACTAGCGGGGGGTACCGTAAATGAGCAGTTCTTC
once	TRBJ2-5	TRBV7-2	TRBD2	CASSLAIQRGGRETQYF	TGTGCCAGCAGCTTAGCCATACAGCGGGGGGGCCGGGAGACCCAGTACTTC
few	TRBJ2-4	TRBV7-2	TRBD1	CASSLRQGGNIQYF	TGTGCCAGCAGCTTGAGACAGGGGGGAAACATTCAGTACTTC
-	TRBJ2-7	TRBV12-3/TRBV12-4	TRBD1	CASGQGASAYEQYF	TGTGCCAGCGGACAGGGGGCCTCCGCCTACGAGCAGTACTTC
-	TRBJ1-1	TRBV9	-	CASSPRIDRQAEAFF	TGTGCCAGCAGCCCACGGATTGACAGGCAAGCTGAAGCTTTCTTT
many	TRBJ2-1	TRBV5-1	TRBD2	CASSFPSGTSGFSSYNEQFF	TGCGCCAGCAGCTTCCCCTCCGGGACTAGCGGGTTTAGCTCCTACAATGAGCAGTTCTTC
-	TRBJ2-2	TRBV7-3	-	CASSANGGLFTGELFF	TGTGCCAGCAGCGCAAACGGGGGTCTCTTCACCGGGGAGCTGTTTTTT
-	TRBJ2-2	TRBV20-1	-	CSAMDSNTGELFF	TGCAGTGCGATGGACTCCAACACCGGGGAGCTGTTTTTT
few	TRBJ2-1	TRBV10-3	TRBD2	CAISELGGGSSYNEQFF	TGTGCCATCAGTGAGTTGGGCGGGGGGAGCTCCTACAATGAGCAGTTCTTC
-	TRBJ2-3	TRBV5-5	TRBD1	CASSLRGTGRPDTQYF	TGTGCCAGCAGCTTGAGAGGGACAGGGAGACCAGATACGCAGTATTTT
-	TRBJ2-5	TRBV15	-	CATSRVRGGETQYF	TGTGCCACCAGCAGAGTGAGGGGCGGGGAGACCCAGTACTTC
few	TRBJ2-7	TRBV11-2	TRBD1	CASSPRDSFYEQYF	TGTGCCAGCAGCCCCCGGGACAGCTTCTACGAGCAGTACTTC
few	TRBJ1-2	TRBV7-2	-	CASSLMGGQPVRRGYTF	TGTGCCAGCAGCTTAATGGGCGGACAGCCAGTGCGACGGGGCTACACCTTC
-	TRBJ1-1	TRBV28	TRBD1	CASSPQTGSGTEAFF	TGTGCCAGCAGTCCACAGACAGGGTCAGGCACTGAAGCTTTCTTT
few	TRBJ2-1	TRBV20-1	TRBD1	CSARDPVQGNEQFF	TGCAGTGCTAGAGATCCGGTACAGGGGAATGAGCAGTTCTTC
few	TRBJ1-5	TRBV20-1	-	CSAKATVNQPQHF	TGCAGTGCTAAGGCGACGGTTAATCAGCCCCAGCATTTT
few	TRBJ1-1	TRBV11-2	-	CASSLARDYAEAFF	TGTGCCAGCAGCTTAGCCAGGGATTACGCTGAAGCTTTCTTT
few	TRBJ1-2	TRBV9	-	CASSVGEQYYGYTF	TGTGCCAGCAGCGTAGGGGAACAGTACTATGGCTACACCTTC
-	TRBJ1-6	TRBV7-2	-	CASSPGANSPLHF	TGTGCCAGCAGCCCAGGGGCCAATTCACCCCTCCACTTT
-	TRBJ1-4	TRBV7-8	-	CASTRGGATNEKLFF	TGTGCCAGCACCCGGGGGGGAGCAACTAATGAAAAACTGTTTTTT
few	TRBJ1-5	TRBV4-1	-	CASSQEGGQPQHF	TGCGCCAGCAGCCAAGAGGGCGGCCAGCCCCAGCATTTT
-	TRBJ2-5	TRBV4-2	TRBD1	CASSQVSAQGAGETQYF	TGTGCCAGCAGCCAAGTTTCGGCACAGGGGGCTGGGGAGACCCAGTACTTC
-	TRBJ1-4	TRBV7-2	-	CASSSGTTFSTNEKLFF	TGTGCCAGCAGCTCCGGGACAACCTTTTCAACTAATGAAAAACTGTTTTTT
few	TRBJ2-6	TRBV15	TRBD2	CATAGVSGVNVLTF	TGTGCCACCGCGGGGGTCTCTGGGGTCAACGTCCTGACTTTC
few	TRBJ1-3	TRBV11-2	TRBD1	CASRRDRAFSGNTIYF	TGTGCCAGCAGAAGGGACAGGGCTTTCTCTGGAAACACCATATATTTT
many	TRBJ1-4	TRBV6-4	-	CASRWGFEKLFF	TGTGCCAGCAGATGGGGGTTTGAAAAACTGTTTTTT
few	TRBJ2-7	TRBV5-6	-	CASSWAGTYEQYF	TGTGCCAGCAGCTGGGCAGGAACCTACGAGCAGTACTTC
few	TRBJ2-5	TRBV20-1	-	CSLELETQYF	TGCAGTTTAGAGCTGGAGACCCAGTACTTC
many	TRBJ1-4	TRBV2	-	CASSPLETGVHF	TGTGCCAGCAGTCCCTTGGAGACGGGTGTCCATTTT
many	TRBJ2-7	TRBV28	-	CASSLGAAGIDEQYF	TGTGCCAGCAGTCTTGGGGCGGCAGGGATCGACGAGCAGTACTTC
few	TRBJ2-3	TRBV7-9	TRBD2	CASSSLAGALADTQYF	TGTGCCAGCAGCTCGTTAGCGGGGGCCTTGGCAGATACGCAGTATTTT
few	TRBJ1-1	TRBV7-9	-	CASSLAGPLLAEAFF	TGTGCCAGCAGCTTAGCAGGTCCACTCCTTGCTGAAGCTTTCTTT